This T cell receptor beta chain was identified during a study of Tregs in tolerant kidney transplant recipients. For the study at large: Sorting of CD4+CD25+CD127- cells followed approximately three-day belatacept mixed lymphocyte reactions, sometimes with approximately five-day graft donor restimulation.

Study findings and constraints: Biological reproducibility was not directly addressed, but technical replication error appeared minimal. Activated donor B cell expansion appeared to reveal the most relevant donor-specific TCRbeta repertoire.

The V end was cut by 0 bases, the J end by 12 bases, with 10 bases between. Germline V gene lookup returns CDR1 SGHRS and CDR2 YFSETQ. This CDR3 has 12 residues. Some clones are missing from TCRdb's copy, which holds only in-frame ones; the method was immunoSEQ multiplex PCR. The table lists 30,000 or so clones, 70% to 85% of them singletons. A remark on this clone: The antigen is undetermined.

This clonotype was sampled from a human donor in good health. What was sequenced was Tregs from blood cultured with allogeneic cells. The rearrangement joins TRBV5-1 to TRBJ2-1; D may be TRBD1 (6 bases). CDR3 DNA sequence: TGCGCCAGCAGCTTGGGAAACAGGGTGCAGTTCTTC. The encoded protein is CASSLGNRVQFF.